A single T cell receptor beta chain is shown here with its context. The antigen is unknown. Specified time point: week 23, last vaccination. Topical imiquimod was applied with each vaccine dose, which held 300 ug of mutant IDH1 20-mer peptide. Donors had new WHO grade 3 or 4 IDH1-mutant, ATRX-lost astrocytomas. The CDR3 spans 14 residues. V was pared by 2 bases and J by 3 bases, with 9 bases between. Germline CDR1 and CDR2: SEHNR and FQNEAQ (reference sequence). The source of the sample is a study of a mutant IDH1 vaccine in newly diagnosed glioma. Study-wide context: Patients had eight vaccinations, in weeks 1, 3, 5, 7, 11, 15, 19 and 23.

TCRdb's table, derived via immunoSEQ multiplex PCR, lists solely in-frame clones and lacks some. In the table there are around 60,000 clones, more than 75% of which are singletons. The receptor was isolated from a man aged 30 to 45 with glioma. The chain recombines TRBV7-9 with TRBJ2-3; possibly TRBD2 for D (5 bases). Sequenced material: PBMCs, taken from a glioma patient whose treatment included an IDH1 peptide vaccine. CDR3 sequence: CASSLRSGTDTQYF. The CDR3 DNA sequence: TGTGCCAGCAGCTTAAGGTCGGGAACAGATACGCAGTATTTT.